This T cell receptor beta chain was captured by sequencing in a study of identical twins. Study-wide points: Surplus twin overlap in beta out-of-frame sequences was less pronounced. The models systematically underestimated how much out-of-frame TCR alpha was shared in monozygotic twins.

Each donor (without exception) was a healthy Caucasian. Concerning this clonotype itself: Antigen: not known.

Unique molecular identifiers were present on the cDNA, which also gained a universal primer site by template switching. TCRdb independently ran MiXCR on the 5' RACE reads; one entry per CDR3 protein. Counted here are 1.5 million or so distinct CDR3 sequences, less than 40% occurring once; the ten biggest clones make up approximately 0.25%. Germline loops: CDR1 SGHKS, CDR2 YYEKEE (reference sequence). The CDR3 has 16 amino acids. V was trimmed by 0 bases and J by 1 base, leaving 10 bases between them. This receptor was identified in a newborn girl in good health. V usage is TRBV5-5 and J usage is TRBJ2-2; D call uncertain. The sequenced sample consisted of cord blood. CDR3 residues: CASSLAGTRNTGELFF. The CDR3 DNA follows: TGTGCCAGCAGCTTGGCCGGCACGAGGAACACCGGGGAGCTGTTTTTT.